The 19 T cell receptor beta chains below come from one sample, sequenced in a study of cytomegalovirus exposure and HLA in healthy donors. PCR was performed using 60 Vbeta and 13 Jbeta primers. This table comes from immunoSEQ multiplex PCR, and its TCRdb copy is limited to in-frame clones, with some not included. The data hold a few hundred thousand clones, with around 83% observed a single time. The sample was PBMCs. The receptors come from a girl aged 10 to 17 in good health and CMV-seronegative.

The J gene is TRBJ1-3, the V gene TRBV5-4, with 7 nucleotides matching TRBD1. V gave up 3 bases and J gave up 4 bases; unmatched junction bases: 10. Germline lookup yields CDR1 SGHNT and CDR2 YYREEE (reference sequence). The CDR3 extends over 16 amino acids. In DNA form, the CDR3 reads TGTGCCAGCAGCTCGACAGGGTTGGTGGCAGGAAACACCATATATTTT. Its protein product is CASSSTGLVAGNTIYF. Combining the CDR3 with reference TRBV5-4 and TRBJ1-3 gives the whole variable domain ETGVTQSPTHLIKTRGQQVTLRCSSQSGHNTVSWYQQALGQGPQFIFQYYREEENGRGNFPPRFSGLQFPNYSSELNVNALELDDSALYLCASSSTGLVAGNTIYFGEGSWLTVV.

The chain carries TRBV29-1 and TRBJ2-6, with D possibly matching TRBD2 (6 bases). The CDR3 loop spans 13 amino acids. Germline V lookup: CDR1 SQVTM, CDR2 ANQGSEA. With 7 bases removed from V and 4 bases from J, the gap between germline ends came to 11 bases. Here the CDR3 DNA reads TGCAGCGCGAGGGACTTGGGGGCCAACGTCCTGACTTTC. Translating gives CSARDLGANVLTF.

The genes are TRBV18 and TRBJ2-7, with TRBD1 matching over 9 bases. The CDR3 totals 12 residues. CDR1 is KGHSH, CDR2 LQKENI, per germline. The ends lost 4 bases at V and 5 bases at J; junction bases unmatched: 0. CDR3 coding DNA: TGTGCCAGCTCACGACAGGGGGACGAGCAGTACTTC. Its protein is CASSRQGDEQYF.

CDR3 DNA: TGTGCCAGCAGTGACTCAGGGCTAGCGGGGTACACCGGGGAGCTGTTTTTT. Protein sequence: CASSDSGLAGYTGELFF. The chain links TRBV6-4 to TRBJ2-2; TRBD2 aligns across 9 bases. The V gene's germline CDR1 is MRHNA and CDR2 SNTAGT. V trimming: 0 bases; J trimming: 3 bases; junction bases outside the gene matches: 5. The CDR3 is 17 residues long.

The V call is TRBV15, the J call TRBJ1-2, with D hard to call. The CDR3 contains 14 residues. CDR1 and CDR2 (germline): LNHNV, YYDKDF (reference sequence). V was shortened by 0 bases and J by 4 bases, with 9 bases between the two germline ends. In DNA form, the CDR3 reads TGTGCCACCAGCAGAGATCGGGGTGGCTATGGCTACACCTTC. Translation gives CATSRDRGGYGYTF.

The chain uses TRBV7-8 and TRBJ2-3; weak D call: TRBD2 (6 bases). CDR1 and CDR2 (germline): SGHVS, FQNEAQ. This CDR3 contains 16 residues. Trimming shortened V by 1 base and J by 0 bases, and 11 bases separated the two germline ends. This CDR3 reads CASSLVAGTSTDTQYF. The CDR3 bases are TGTGCCAGCAGCTTAGTGGCGGGGACTAGCACAGATACGCAGTATTTT.

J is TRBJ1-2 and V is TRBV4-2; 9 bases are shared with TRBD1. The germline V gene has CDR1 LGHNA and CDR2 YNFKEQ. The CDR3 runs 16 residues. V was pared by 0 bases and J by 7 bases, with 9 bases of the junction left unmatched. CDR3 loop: CASSQDGLGQGFGYTF. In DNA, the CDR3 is TGTGCCAGCAGCCAAGATGGTCTGGGACAGGGCTTTGGCTACACCTTC.

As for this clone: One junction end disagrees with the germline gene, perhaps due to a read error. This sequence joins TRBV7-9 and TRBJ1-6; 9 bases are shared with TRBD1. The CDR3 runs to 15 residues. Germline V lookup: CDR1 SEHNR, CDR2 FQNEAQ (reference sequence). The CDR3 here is CSSSLGDRVNSPLHF. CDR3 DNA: TGTTCCAGCAGCCTGGGGGACAGGGTAAATTCACCCCTCCACTTT.

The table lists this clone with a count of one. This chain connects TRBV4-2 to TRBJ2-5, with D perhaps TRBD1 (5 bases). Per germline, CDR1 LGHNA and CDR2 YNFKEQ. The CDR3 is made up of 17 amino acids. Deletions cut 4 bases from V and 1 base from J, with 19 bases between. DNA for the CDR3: TGTGCCAGCAGCCGTGGAACAGGACCCCGAACCCAAGAGACCCAGTACTTC. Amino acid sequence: CASSRGTGPRTQETQYF.

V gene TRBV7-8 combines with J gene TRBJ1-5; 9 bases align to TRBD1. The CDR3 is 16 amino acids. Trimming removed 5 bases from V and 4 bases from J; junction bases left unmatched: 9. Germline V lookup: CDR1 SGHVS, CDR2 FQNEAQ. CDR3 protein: CASSLPLGQGNQPQHF. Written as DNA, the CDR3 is TGTGCCAGCAGCCTCCCACTCGGACAGGGGAATCAGCCCCAGCATTTT. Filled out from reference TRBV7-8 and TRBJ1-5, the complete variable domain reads GAGVSQSPRYKVAKRGQDVALRCDPISGHVSLFWYQQALGQGPEFLTYFQNEAQLDKSGLPSDRFFAERPEGSVSTLKIQRTQQEDSAVYLCASSLPLGQGNQPQHFGDGTRLSIL.

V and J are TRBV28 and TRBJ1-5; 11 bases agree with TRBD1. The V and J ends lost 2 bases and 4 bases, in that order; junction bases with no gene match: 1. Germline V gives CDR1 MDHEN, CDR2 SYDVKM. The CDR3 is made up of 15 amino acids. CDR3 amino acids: CASSLGTGGNQPQHF. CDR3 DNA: TGTGCCAGCAGTTTAGGGACAGGGGGGAATCAGCCCCAGCATTTT.

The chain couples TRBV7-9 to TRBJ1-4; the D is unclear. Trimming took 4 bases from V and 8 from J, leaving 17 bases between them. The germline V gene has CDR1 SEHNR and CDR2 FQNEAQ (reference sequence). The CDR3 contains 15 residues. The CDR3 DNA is TGTGCCAGCAGCTCCTCCGAGACTATCGGAGAAAAACTGTTTTTT. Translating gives CASSSSETIGEKLFF.

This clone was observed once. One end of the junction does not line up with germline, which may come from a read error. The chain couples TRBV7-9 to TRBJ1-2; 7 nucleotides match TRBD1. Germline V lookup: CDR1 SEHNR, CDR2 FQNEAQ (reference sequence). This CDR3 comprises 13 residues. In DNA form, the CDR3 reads TGTTCCAGCAGCTCGCGACAGGGTGGTGGCTACACCTTC. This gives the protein CSSSSRQGGGYTF.

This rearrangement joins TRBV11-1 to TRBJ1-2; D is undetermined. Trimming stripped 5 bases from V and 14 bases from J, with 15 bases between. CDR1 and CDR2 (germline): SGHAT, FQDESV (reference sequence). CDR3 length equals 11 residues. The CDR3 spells CASSQEGKETF. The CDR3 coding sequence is TGTGCCAGCAGCCAAGAGGGTAAAGAGACCTTC. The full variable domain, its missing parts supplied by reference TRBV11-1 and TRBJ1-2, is EAEVAQSPRYKITEKSQAVAFWCDPISGHATLYWYRQILGQGPELLVQFQDESVVDDSQLPKDRFSAERLKGVDSTLKIQPAELGDSAMYLCASSQEGKETFGSGTRLTVV.

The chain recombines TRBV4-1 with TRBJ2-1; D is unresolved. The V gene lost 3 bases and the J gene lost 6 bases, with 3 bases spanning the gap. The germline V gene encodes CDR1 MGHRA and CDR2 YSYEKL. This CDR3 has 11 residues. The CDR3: CASSHFNEQFF. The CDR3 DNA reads TGCGCCAGCAGCCACTTCAATGAGCAGTTCTTC.

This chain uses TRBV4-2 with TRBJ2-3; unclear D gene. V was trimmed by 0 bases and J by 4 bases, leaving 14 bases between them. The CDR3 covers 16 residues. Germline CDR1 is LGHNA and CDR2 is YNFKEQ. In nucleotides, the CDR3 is TGTGCCAGCAGCCAAGAGTCCCCGTTTCTCCCAGATACGCAGTATTTT. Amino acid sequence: CASSQESPFLPDTQYF.

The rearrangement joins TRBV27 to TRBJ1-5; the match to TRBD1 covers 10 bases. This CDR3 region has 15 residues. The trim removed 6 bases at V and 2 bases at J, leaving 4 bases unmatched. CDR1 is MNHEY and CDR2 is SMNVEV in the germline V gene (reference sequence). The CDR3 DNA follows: TGTGCCAGCAGCTTAGGGACAGGGGGCAATCAGCCCCAGCATTTT. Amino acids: CASSLGTGGNQPQHF.

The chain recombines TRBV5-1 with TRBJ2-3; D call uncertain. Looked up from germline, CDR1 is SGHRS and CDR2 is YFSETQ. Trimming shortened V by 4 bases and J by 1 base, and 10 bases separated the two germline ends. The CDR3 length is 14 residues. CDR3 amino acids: CASSPRTGTDTQYF. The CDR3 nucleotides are TGCGCCAGCAGCCCCCGAACTGGCACAGATACGCAGTATTTT.

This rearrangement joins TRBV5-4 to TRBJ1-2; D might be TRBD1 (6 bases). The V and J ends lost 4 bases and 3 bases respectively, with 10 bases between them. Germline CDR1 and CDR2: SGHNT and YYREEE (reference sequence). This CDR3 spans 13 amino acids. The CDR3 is CASSPDRHYGYTF. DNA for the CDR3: TGTGCCAGCAGCCCGGACAGACACTATGGCTACACCTTC.